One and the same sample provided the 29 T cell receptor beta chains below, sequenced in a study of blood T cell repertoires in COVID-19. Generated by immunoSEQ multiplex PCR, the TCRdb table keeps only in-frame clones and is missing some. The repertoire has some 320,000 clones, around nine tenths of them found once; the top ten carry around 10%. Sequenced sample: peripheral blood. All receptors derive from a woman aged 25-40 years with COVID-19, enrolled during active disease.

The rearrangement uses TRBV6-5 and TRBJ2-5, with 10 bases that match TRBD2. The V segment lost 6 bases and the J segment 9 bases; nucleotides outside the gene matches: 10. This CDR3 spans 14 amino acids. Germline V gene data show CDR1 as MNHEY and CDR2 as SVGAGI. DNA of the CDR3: TGTGCCAGCAGGCCTAGCGGGGGCCCGAGTTCCCAGTACTTC. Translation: CASRPSGGPSSQYF.

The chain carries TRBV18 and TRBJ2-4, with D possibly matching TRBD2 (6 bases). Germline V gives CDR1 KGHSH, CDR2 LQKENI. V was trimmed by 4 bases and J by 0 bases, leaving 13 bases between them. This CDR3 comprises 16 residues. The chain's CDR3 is CASSLGTPVAKNIQYF. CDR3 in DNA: TGTGCCAGCTCACTGGGGACTCCTGTAGCCAAAAACATTCAGTACTTC.

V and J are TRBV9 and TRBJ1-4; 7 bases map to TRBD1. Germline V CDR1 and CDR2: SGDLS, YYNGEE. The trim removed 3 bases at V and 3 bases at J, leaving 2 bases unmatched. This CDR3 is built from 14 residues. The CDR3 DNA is TGTGCCAGCAGCGCCGACAGGGCTAATGAAAAACTGTTTTTT. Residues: CASSADRANEKLFF.

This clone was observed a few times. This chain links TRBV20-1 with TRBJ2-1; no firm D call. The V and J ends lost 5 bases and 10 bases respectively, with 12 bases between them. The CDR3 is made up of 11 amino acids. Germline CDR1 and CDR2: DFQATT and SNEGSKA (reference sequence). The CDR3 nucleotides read TGCAGTGCTCCCTTGGTGCGCGAGCAGTTCTTC. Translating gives CSAPLVREQFF.

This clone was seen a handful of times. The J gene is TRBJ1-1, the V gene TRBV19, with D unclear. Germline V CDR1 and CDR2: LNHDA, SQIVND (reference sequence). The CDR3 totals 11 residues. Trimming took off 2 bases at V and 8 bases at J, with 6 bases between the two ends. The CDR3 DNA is TGTGCCAGTAGTATATCCGGGGAAGCTTTCTTT. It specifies CASSISGEAFF.

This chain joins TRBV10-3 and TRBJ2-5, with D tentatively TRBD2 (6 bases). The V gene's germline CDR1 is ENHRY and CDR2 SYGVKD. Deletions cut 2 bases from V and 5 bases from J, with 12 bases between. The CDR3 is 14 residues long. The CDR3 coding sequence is TGTGCCATCAGTGAGGGAGGGAGAGTGGAGACCCAGTACTTC. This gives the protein CAISEGGRVETQYF.

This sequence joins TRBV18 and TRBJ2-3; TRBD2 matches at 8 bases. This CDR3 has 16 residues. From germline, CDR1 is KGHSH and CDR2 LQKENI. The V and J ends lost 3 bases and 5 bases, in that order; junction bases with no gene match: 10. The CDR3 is CASSPVAGGTEDTQYF. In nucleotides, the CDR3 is TGTGCCAGCTCACCGGTGGCGGGGGGTACGGAAGATACGCAGTATTTT.

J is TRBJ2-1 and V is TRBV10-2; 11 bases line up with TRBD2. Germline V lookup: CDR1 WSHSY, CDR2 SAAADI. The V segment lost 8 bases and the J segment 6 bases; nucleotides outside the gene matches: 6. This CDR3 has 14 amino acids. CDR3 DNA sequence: TGCGCCAGCGGTGGACTAGCGGGTCGCAATGAGCAGTTCTTC. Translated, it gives CASGGLAGRNEQFF.

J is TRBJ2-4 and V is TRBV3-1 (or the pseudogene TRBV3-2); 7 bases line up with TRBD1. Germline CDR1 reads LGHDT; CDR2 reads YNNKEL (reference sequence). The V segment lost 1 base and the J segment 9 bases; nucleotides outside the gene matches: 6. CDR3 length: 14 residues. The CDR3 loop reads CASSQVDRVGIQYF. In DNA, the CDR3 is TGTGCCAGCAGCCAAGTAGACAGGGTAGGCATTCAGTACTTC.

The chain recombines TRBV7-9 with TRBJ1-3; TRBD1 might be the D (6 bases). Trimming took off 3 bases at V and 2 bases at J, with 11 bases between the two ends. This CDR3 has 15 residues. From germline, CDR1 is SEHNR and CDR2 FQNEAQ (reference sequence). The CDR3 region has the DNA TGTGCCAGCAGCTTGGTGCAGGGGACTGGAAACACCATATATTTT. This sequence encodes CASSLVQGTGNTIYF.

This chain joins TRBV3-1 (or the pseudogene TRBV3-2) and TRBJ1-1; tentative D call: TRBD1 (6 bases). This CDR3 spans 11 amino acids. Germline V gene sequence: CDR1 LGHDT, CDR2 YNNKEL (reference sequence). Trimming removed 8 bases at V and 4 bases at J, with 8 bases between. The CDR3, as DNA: TGTGCCAGCCAAGGGGGCACTGAAGCTTTCTTT. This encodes CASQGGTEAFF.

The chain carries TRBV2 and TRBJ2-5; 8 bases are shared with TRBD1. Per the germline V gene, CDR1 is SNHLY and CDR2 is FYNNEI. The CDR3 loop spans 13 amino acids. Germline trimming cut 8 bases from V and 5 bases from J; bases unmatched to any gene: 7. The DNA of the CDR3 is TGTGCCAGCGCAGGGGGCCCCCAGGAGACCCAGTACTTC. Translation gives CASAGGPQETQYF.

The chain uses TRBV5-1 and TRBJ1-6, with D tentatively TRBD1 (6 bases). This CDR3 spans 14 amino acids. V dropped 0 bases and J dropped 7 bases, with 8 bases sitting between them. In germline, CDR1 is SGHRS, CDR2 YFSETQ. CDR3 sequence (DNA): TGCGCCAGCAGCTTGGACAGGGTCAATTCACCCCTCCACTTT. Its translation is CASSLDRVNSPLHF.

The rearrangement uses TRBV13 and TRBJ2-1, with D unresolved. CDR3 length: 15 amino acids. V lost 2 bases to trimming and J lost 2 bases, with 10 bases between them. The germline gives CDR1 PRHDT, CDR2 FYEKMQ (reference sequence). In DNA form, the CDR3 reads TGTGCCAGCAGCTTAATCGCCCGGGCCTACAATGAGCAGTTCTTC. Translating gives CASSLIARAYNEQFF.

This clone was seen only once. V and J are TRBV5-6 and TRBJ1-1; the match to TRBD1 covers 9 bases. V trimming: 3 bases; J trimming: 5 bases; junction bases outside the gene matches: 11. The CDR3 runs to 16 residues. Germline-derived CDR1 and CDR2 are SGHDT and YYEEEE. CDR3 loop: CASSSPYTTGGTEAFF. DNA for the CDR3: TGTGCCAGCAGCTCCCCTTACACGACAGGGGGTACTGAAGCTTTCTTT.

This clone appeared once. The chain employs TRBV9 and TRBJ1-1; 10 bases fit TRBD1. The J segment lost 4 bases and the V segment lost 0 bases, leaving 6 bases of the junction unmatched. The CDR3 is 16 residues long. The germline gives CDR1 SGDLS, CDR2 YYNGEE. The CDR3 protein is CASSVARTGGGTEAFF. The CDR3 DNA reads TGTGCCAGCAGCGTAGCCCGGACAGGGGGTGGCACTGAAGCTTTCTTT.

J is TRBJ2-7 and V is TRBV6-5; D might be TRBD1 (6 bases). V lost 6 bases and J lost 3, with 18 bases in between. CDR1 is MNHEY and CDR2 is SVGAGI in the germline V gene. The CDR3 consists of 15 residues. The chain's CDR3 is CASRTQGGGNYEQYF. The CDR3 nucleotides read TGTGCCAGCAGAACTCAGGGTGGGGGCAACTACGAGCAGTACTTC.

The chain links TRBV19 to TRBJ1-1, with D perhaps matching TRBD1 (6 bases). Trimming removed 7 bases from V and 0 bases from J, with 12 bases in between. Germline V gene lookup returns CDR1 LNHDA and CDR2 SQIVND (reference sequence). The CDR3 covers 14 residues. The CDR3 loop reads CASIPTGMNTEAFF. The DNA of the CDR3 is TGTGCCAGTATTCCGACAGGAATGAACACTGAAGCTTTCTTT. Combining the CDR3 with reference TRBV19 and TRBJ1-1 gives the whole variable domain DGGITQSPKYLFRKEGQNVTLSCEQNLNHDAMYWYRQDPGQGLRLIYYSQIVNDFQKGDIAEGYSVSREKKESFPLTVTSAQKNPTAFYLCASIPTGMNTEAFFGQGTRLTVV.

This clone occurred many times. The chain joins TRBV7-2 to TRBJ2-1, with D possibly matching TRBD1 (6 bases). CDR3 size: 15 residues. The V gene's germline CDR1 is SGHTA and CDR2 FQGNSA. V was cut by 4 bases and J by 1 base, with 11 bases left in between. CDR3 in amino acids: CASSSGTSSYNEQFF. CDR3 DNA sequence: TGTGCCAGCAGCTCAGGGACAAGTTCCTACAATGAGCAGTTCTTC.

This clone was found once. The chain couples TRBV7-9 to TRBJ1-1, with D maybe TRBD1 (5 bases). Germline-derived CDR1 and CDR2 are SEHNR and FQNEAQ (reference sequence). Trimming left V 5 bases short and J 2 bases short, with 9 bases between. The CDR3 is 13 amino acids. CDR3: CASSPGQNTEAFF. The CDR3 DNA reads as TGTGCCAGCAGCCCAGGACAAAACACTGAAGCTTTCTTT.

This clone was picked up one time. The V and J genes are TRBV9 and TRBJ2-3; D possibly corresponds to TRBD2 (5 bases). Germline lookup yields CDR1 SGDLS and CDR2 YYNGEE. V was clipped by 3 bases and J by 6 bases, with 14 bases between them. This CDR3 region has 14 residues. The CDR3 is CASSAGRGTDTQYF. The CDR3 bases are TGTGCCAGCAGCGCTGGACGGGGAACGGATACGCAGTATTTT.

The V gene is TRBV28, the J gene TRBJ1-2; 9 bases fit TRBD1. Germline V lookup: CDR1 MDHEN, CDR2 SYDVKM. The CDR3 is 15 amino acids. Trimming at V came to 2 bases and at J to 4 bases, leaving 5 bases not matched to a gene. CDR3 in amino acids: CASSLGTGWGYGYTF. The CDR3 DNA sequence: TGTGCCAGCAGTTTAGGGACAGGGTGGGGCTATGGCTACACCTTC.

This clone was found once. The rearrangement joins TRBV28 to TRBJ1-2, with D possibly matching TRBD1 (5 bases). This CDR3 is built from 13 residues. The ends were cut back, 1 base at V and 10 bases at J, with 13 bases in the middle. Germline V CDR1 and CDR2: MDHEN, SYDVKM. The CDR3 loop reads CASSLYRTEYYTF. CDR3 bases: TGTGCCAGCAGTTTATACAGGACGGAATACTACACCTTC.

This CDR3 reads CASTVKPGQGVWLGNQPQHF. CDR3 in DNA: TGTGCCAGTACCGTAAAACCGGGACAGGGGGTTTGGTTGGGCAATCAGCCCCAGCATTTT. The chain combines TRBV19 with TRBJ1-5; 11 nucleotides agree with TRBD1. V trimming: 7 bases; J trimming: 2 bases; junction bases outside the gene matches: 19. This CDR3 spans 20 amino acids. Germline loops: CDR1 LNHDA, CDR2 SQIVND (reference sequence).

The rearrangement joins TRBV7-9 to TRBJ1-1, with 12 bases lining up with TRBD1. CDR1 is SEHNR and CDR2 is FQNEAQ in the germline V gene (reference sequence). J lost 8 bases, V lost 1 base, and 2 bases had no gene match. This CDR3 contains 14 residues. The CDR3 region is CASSLEGQGAEAFF. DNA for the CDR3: TGTGCCAGCAGCTTAGAGGGACAGGGGGCCGAAGCTTTCTTT.

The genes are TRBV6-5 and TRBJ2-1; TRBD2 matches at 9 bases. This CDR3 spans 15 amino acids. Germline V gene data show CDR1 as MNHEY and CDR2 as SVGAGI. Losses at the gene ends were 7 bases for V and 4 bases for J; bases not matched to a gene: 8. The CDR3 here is CASKISTSGYNEQFF. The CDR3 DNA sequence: TGTGCCAGCAAAATATCGACTAGCGGATACAATGAGCAGTTCTTC.

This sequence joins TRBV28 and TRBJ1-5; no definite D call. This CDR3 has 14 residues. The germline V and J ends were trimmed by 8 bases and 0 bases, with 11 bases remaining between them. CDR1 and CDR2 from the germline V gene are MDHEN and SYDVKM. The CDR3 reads CASSTRNSNQPQHF. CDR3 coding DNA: TGTGCCAGCTCCACGAGGAATAGCAATCAGCCCCAGCATTTT.

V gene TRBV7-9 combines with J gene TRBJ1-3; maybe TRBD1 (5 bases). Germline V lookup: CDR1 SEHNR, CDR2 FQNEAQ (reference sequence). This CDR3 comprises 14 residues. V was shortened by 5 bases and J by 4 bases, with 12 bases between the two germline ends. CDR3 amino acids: CASSRQLDGNTIYF. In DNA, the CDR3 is TGTGCCAGCAGCCGACAGTTGGACGGAAACACCATATATTTT.

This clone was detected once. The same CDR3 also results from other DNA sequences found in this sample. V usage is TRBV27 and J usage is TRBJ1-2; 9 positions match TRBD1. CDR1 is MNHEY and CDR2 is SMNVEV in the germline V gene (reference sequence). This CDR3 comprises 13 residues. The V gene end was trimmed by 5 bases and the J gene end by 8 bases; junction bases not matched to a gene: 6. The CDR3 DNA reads TGTGCCAGCAGTCTGGGACAGGGTTACGGCTACACCTTC. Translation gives CASSLGQGYGYTF.